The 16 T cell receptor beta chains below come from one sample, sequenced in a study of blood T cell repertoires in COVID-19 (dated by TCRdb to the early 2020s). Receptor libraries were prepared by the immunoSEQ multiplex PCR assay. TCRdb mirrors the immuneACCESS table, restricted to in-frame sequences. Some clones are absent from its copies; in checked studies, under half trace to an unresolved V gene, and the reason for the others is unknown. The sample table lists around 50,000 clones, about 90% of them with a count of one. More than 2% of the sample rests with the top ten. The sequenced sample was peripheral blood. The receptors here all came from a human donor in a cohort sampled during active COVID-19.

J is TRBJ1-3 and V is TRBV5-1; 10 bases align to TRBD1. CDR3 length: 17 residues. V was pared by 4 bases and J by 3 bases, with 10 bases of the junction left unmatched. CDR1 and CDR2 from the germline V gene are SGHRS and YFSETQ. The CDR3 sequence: CASSTGTGEFIGNTIYF. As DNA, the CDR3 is TGCGCCAGCAGCACCGGGACAGGGGAATTTATTGGAAACACCATATATTTT.

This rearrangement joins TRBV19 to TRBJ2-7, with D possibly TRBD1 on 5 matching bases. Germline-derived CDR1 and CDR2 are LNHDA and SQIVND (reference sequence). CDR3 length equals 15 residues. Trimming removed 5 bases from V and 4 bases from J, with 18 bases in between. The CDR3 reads CASSSRAKIPYEQYF. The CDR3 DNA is TGTGCCAGTAGTTCCAGGGCCAAAATCCCTTACGAGCAGTACTTC.

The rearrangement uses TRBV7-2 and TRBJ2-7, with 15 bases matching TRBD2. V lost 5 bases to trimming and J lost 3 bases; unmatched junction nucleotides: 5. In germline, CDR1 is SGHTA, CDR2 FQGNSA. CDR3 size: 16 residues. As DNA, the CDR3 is TGTGCCAGCAGCCAAGGACTAGCGGGAGGGTACTACGAGCAGTACTTC. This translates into CASSQGLAGGYYEQYF.

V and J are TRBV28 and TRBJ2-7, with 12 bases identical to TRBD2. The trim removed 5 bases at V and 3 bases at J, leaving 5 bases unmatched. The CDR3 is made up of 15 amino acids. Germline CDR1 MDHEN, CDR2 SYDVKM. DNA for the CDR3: TGTGCCAGCAGTCTCCGGACTAGCGGGAACTACGAGCAGTACTTC. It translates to CASSLRTSGNYEQYF.

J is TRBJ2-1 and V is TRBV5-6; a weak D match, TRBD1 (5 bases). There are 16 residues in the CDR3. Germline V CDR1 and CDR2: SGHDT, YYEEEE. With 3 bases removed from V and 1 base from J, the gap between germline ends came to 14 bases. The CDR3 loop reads CASSYPRDSSYNEQFF. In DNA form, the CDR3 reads TGTGCCAGCAGCTACCCCAGGGATAGTTCCTACAATGAGCAGTTCTTC.

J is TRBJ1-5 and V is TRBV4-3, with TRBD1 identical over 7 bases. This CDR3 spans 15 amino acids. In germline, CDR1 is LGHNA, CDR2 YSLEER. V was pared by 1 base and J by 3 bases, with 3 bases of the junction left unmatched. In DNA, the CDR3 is TGCGCCAGCAGCCAAGGGACAGGCATCAATCAGCCCCAGCATTTT. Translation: CASSQGTGINQPQHF.

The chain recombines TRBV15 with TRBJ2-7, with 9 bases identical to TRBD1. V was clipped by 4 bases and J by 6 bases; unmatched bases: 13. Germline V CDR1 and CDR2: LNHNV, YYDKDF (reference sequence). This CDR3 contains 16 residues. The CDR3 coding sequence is TGTGCCACCAGCATCCCCCAGGGACAGGGTCTCGGCGAGCAGTACTTC. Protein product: CATSIPQGQGLGEQYF. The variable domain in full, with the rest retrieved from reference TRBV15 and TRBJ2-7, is DAMVIQNPRYQVTQFGKPVTLSCSQTLNHNVMYWYQQKSSQAPKLLFHYYDKDFNNEADTPDNFQSRRPNTSFCFLDIRSPGLGDTAMYLCATSIPQGQGLGEQYFGPGTRLTVT.

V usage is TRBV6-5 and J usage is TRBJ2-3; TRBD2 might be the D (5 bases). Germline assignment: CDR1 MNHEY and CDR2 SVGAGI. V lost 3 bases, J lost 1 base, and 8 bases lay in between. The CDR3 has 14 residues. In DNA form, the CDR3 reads TGTGCCAGCAGTTATTCCGGGGGCACAGATACGCAGTATTTT. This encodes CASSYSGGTDTQYF.

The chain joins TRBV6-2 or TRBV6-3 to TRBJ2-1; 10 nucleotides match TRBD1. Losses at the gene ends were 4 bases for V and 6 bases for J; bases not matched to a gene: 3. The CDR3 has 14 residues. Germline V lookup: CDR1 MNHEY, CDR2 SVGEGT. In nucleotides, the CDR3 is TGTGCCAGCAGTTGGCGGACAGGGGGCAATGAGCAGTTCTTC. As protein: CASSWRTGGNEQFF.

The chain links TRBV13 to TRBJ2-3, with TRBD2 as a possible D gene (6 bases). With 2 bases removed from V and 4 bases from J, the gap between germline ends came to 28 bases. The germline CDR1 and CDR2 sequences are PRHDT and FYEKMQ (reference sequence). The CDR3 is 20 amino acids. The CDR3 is CASSLSRLTRITTGPDTQYF. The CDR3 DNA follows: TGTGCCAGCAGCTTAAGCCGTTTGACTAGGATTACTACGGGGCCAGATACGCAGTATTTT.

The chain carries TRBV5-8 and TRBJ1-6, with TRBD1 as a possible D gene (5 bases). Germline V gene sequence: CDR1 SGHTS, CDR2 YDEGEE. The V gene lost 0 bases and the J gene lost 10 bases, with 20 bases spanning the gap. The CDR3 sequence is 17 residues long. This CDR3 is CASSLAPRRQGYSPLHF. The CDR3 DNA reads TGTGCCAGCAGCTTGGCACCACGACGGCAGGGCTACTCACCCCTCCACTTT.

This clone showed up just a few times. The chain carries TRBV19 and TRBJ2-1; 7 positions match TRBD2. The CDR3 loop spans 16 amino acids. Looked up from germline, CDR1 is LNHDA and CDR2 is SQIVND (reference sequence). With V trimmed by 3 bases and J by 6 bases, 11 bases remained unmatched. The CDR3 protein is CASSIRSAGDSNEQFF. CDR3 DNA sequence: TGTGCCAGTAGTATTAGGTCGGCGGGAGATAGCAATGAGCAGTTCTTC.

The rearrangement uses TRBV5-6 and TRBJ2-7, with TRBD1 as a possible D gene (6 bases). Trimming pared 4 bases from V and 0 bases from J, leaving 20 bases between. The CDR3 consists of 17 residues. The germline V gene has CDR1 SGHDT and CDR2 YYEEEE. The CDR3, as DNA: TGTGCCAGCAGCGGGAGACAGCTTAGGGGGATCTCCTACGAGCAGTACTTC. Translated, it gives CASSGRQLRGISYEQYF.

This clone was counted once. CDR3 protein: CASSPDMSSYNEQFF. The CDR3, as DNA: TGTGCCAGCTCACCAGATATGAGCTCCTACAATGAGCAGTTCTTC. The rearrangement joins TRBV18 to TRBJ2-1; no reliable D call. The germline V gene encodes CDR1 KGHSH and CDR2 LQKENI. V was cut by 2 bases and J by 0 bases, with 8 bases left in between. The CDR3 has 15 residues.

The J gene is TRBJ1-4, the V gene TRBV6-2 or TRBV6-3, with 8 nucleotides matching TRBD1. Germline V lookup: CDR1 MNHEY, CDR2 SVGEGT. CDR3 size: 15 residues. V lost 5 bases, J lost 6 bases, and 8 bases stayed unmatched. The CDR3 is CASSRRQGRDEKLFF. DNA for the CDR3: TGTGCCAGCAGTCGTCGACAGGGGAGGGATGAAAAACTGTTTTTT.

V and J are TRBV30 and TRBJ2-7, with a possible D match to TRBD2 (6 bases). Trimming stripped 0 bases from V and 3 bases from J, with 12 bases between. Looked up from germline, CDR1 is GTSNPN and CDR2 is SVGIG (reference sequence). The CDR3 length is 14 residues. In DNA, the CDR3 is TGTGCCTGGAGTGTACGGGACTTAATCTACGAGCAGTACTTC. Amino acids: CAWSVRDLIYEQYF.